The T cell receptor beta chain described here comes from a study of PD-L1 blockade in urothelial cancer. Across the whole study: Prior exposure to chemotherapy in patients amounted to 0 to 3 regimens received. Per blood sample, T cells had a median of roughly 150,000. Blood was analyzed 3 weeks (second dose) and 6 weeks after treatment start.

Here immunoSEQ multiplex PCR was the method, and the copy in TCRdb shows in-frame clones only, minus some. The sample consists of 58,000 or so clones, about 86% of them appearing once. The CDR3 is made up of 14 amino acids. The trim removed 4 bases at V and 4 bases at J, leaving 4 bases unmatched. The V gene's germline CDR1 is SEHNR and CDR2 FQNEAQ (reference sequence). The rearrangement links TRBV7-9 to TRBJ1-5, with 7 nucleotides matching TRBD1. This material consisted of PBMCs, taken around atezolizumab (anti-PD-L1) treatment. The source of this sequence is a man in his fifties with urothelial cancer. This CDR3 is CASSSGTANQPQHF. As DNA, the CDR3 is TGTGCCAGCAGCTCCGGGACAGCTAATCAGCCCCAGCATTTT.